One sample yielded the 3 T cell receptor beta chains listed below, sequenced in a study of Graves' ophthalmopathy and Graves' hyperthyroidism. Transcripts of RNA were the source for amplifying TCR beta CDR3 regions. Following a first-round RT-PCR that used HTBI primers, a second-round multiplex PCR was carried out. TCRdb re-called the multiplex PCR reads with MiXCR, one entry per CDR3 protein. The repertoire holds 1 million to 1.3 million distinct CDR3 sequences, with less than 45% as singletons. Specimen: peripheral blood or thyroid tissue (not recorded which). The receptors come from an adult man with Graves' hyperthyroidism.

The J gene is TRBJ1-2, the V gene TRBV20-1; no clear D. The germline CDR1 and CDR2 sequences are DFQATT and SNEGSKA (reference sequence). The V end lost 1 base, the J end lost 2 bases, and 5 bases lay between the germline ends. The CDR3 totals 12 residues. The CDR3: CSARAENYGYTF. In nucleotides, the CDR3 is TGCAGTGCTAGAGCGGAGAACTATGGCTACACCTTC.

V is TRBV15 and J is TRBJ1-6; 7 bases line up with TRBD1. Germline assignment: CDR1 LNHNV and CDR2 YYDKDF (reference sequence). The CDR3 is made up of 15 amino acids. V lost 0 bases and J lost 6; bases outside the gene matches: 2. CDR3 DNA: TGTGCCACCAGCAGAGATAACAGGGGTAATTCACCCCTCCACTTT. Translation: CATSRDNRGNSPLHF. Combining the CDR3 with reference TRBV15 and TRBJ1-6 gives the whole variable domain DAMVIQNPRYQVTQFGKPVTLSCSQTLNHNVMYWYQQKSSQAPKLLFHYYDKDFNNEADTPDNFQSRRPNTSFCFLDIRSPGLGDTAMYLCATSRDNRGNSPLHFGNGTRLTVT.

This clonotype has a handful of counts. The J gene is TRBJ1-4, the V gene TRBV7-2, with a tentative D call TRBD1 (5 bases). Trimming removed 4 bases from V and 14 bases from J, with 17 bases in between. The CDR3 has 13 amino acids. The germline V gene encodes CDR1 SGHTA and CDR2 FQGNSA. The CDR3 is CASSSSQGNRLFF. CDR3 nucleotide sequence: TGTGCCAGCAGCTCCTCGCAGGGTAATCGTCTGTTTTTT.